This T cell receptor beta chain comes out of a study of T cell responses to AZD1222 COVID-19 vaccine (dated by TCRdb to the early 2020s). General notes on the study: A total of roughly 240 trial participants underwent TCR sequencing, of whom 200 to 220 received two doses of AZD1222 and some 25 received two doses of the MenACWY control vaccine. Trial participants were enrolled by age into 18-55, 56-69 and 70-plus year subgroups, with around 150, 28 and 57 TCR-sequenced participants respectively.

The CDR3 regions of human TCRbeta chains were analyzed by immunosequencing. The source study handled its data this way. TCRs in the repertoires were compared against a reference library of SARS-CoV-2-specific TCRs that had been generated with the MIRA antigen-specificity platform. Breadth meant the fraction of unique TCRs that were SARS-CoV-2-associated, whereas depth meant the fraction of total T cells that were SARS-CoV-2-associated. Using the MIRA data, each spike-specific TCR was assigned both to the spike region to which the TCR was reactive and to a CD4 or CD8 class. Log10-transformed breadth and depth values were compared by one-way ANOVA with Sidak's multiple comparisons tests. TCRdb stores this immuneACCESS table with in-frame sequences only. Part of the clones is absent; in the studies checked, under half of the shortfall reflects unresolved V genes, and no reason is known for the rest. That table gives V, J and clone size, and the DNA gave D and trimming. The sample table shows 150,000 or so clones, and about 92% are seen once. The leading ten clones occupy approximately 6.3% of the sample.

Including the terminal cysteine and phenylalanine, the CDR3 comprises 13 residues. Solely the CDR3 DNA is kept, with 39 bases framed from the first base. V lost 7 bases and J lost 2 bases, and the count of bases not matched to a germline gene is 1. CDR1 and CDR2, looked up from the germline V gene, are KGHDR and SFDVKD. Per the publication, the time point label means: about 28 days (+/-7) after the second vaccine dose. AZD1222 recipients with second doses at about 4 weeks or about 12 weeks were pooled, because spike-specific TCR depth and breadth did not differ between schedules. The vaccinee samples were drawn from two UK trials, COV001 and COV002, one of which was a single-blind randomized controlled phase 2/3 trial testing AZD1222 (ChAdOx1 nCoV-19) in healthy adults. Trial participant PBMC samples were collected at day 0 and day 28 after the second dose for TCRbeta chain sequencing. On this clone itself: Its antigen remains unidentified. Nothing much larger sits one base from this clone, and base qualities are not available.

Points the paper makes about the study in general: Reportedly, almost half of the unique spike-specific TCRs recognized epitopes lying outside the regions that are mutated in the B.1.351 and B.1.1.7 variants. CD4 TCRs associated with the vaccine covered the entire spike protein, and the dominant responses were in regions 160-218 and 743-854. No day 14 peak-response samples were available, so repertoires were characterized only after the peak T cell response. The 56-69-year group was small, and its depth increase did not reach significance, likely because of low power. Most participants were white British and females outnumbered males, and the authors suggested that clonal diversity may have been underestimated. Conclusions about previously exposed vaccinees are limited because only 5 or 6 AZD1222 recipients were SARS-CoV-2 seropositive at baseline. After two AZD1222 doses, both the breadth and the depth of spike-specific TCRs were significantly higher than at day 0 and than in MenACWY recipients.

The clonotype comes from an adult who received the AZD1222 COVID-19 vaccine. Sequenced material: peripheral blood, taken 28 days after the second AZD1222 dose. The receptor chain draws on TRBV24-1 and TRBJ1-1, with 9 bases matching TRBD1. The CDR3 has the sequence CATRGQGNTEAFF. In nucleotides, the sequence is TGTGCCACCAGGGGACAGGGCAACACTGAAGCTTTCTTT.